Detailed here is one TCR beta chain. The antigen is not known. TCRdb passed the PCR reads through MiXCR, listing each CDR3 protein once. Seen here are some 40,000 distinct CDR3 sequences, about 35% observed once, and the top ten hold roughly 6.2%. This record belongs to a study of vaccination and CD4 T cells after COVID-19. Background on the study: The convalescents, six males and four females, included two who were Hispanic. Whole-study results and caveats: Median SARS-CoV-2-reactive clonotypes rose from around 20 to 38, not significantly.

V shed 0 bases, J shed 1 base, and the junction held 3 bases outside the gene matches. The CDR3 runs to 16 residues. Germline V gene lookup returns CDR1 KGHSY and CDR2 FQNENV. Specified time point: late sampling 161 to 241 days after vaccination in a few convalescent patients. The gene calls are TRBV16 and TRBJ1-5; 7 bases align to TRBD1. Sequences were derived from CD4+ T cells from blood, sampled about 7 months after SARS-CoV-2 vaccination. The clonotype originates from a human donor who had recovered from COVID-19. The CDR3 protein is CASSQSSGGSNQPQHF. As DNA, the CDR3 is TGTGCCAGCAGCCAATCGTCAGGGGGGAGCAATCAGCCCCAGCATTTT.